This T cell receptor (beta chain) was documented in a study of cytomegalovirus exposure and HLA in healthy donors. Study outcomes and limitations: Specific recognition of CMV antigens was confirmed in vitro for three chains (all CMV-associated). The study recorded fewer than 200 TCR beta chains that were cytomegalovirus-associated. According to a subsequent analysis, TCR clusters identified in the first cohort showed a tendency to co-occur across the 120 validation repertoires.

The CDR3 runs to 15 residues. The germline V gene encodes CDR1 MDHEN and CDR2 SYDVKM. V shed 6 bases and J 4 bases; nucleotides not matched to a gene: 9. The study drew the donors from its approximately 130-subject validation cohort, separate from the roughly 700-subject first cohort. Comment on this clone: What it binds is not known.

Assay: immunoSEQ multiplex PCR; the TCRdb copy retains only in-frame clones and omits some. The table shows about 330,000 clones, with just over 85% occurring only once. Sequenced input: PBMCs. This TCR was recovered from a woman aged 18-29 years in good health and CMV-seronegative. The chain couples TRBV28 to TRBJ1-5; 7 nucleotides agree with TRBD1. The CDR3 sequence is CASRDRDRLNQPQHF. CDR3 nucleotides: TGTGCCAGCAGAGATCGGGACAGACTAAATCAGCCCCAGCATTTT. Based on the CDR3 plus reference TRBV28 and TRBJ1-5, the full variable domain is DVKVTQSSRYLVKRTGEKVFLECVQDMDHENMFWYRQDPGLGLRLIYFSYDVKMKEKGDIPEGYSVSREKKERFSLILESASTNQTSMYLCASRDRDRLNQPQHFGDGTRLSIL.